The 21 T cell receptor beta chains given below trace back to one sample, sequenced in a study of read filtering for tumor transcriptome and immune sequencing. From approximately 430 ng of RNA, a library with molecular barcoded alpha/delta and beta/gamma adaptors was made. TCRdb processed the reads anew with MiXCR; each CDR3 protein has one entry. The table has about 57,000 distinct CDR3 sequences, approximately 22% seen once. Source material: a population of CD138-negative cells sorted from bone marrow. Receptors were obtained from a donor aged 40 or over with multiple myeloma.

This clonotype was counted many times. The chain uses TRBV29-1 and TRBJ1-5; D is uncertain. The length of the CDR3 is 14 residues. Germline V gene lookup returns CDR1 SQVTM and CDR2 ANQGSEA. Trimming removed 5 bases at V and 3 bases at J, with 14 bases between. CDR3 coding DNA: TGCAGCGTTCGCTACCGGAGGGCCAATCAGCCCCAGCATTTT. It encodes CSVRYRRANQPQHF.

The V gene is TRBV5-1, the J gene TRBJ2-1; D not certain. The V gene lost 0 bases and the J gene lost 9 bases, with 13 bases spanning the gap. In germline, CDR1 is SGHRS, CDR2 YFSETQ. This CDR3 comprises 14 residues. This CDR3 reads CASSLAQSSLEQFF. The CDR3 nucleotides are TGCGCCAGCAGCTTGGCCCAATCATCACTTGAGCAGTTCTTC.

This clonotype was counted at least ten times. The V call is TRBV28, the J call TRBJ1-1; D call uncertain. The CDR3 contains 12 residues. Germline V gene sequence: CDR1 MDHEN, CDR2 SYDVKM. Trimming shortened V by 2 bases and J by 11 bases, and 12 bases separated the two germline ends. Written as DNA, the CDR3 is TGTGCCAGCAGTTTACTCCCCCGCGGGGCTTTCTTT. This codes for CASSLLPRGAFF.

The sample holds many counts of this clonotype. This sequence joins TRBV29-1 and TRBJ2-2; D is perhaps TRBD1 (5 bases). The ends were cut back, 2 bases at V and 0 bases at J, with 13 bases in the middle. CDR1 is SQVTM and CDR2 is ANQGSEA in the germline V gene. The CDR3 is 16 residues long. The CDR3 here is CSVEILGAANTGELFF. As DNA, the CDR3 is TGCAGCGTTGAAATTCTAGGGGCCGCGAACACCGGGGAGCTGTTTTTT.

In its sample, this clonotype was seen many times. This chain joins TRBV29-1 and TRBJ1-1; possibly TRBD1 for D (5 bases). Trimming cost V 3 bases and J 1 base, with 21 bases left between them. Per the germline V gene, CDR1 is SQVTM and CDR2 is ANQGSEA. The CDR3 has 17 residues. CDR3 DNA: TGCAGCGTTGATCATGAGGGAGGGACGACTAGGAACACTGAAGCTTTCTTT. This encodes CSVDHEGGTTRNTEAFF.

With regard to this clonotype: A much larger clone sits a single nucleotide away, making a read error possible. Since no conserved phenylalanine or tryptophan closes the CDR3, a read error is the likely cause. The CDR3 protein is CAVSGGQGGFNEQFL. In DNA, the CDR3 is TGTGCCGTCTCGGGCGGACAGGGGGGATTCAATGAGCAGTTCCTC. V and J are TRBV28 and TRBJ2-1; 10 nucleotides agree with TRBD1. The CDR3 runs 15 residues. After removal of 11 bases from V and 6 bases from J, the junction contained 13 bases not matched to a gene. Per the germline V gene, CDR1 is MDHEN and CDR2 is SYDVKM.

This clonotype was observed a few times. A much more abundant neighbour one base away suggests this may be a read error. This CDR3 reads CASLRSGGARNEQFF. CDR3 in DNA: TGTGCCAGCCTCCGGAGCGGGGGGGCCCGCAATGAGCAGTTCTTC. The chain couples TRBV6-5 to TRBJ2-1; 10 positions match TRBD2. Germline V gene data show CDR1 as MNHEY and CDR2 as SVGAGI. The ends lost 8 bases at V and 6 bases at J; junction bases unmatched: 10. This CDR3 has 15 amino acids.

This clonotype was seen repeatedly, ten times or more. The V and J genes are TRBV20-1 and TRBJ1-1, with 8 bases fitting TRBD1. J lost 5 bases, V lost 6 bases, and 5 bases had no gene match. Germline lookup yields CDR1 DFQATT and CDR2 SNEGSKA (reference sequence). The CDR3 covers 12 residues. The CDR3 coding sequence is TGCAGTGCACCCCAGGGGGCTACTGAAGCTTTCTTT. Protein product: CSAPQGATEAFF.

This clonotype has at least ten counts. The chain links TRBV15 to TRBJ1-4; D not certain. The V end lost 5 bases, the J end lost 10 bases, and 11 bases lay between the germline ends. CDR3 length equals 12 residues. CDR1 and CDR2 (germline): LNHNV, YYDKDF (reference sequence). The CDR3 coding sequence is TGTGCCACCAGCGCTATTAAGGGAAAACTGTTTTTT. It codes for CATSAIKGKLFF. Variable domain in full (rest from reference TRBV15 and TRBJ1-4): DAMVIQNPRYQVTQFGKPVTLSCSQTLNHNVMYWYQQKSSQAPKLLFHYYDKDFNNEADTPDNFQSRRPNTSFCFLDIRSPGLGDTAMYLCATSAIKGKLFFGSGTQLSVL.

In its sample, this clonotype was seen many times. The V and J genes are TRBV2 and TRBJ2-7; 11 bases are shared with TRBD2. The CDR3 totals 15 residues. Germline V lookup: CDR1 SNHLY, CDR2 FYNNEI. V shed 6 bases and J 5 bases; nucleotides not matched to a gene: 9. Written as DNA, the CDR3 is TGTGCCAGCAGACCTGGGACTAGCGGTAGCCACGAGCAGTACTTC. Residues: CASRPGTSGSHEQYF. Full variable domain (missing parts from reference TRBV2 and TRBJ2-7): EPEVTQTPSHQVTQMGQEVILRCVPISNHLYFYWYRQILGQKVEFLVSFYNNEISEKSEIFDDQFSVERPDGSNFTLKIRSTKLEDSAMYFCASRPGTSGSHEQYFGPGTRLTVT.

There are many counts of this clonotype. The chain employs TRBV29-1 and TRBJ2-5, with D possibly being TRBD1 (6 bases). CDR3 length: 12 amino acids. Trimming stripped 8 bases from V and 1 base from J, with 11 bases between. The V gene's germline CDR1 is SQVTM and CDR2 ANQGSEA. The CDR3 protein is CSFTGIQETQYF. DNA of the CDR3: TGCAGCTTTACAGGGATCCAAGAGACCCAGTACTTC.

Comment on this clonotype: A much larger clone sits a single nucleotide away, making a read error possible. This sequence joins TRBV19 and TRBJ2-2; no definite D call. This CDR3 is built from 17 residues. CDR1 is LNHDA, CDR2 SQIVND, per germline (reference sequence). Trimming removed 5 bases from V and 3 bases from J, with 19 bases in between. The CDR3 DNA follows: TGTGCCAGTAGTTTGGAAGACAACGTTCGGGACACCGGGGAGCTGTTTTTT. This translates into CASSLEDNVRDTGELFF.

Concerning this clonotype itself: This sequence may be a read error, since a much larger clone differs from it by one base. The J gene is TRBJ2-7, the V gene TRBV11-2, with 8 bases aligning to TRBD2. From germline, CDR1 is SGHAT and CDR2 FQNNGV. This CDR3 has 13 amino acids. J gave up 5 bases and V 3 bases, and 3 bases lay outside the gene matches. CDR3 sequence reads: CASSFGRGNEQYF. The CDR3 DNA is TGTGCCAGCAGCTTCGGGAGGGGTAACGAGCAGTACTTC.

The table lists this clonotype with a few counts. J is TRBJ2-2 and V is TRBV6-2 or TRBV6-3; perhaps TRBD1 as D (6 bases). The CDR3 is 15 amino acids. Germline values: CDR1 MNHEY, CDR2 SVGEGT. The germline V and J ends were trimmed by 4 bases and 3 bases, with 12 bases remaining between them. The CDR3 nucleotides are TGTGCCAGCAGTTTCGTGGGGGCTGACACCGGGGAGCTGTTTTTT. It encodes CASSFVGADTGELFF.

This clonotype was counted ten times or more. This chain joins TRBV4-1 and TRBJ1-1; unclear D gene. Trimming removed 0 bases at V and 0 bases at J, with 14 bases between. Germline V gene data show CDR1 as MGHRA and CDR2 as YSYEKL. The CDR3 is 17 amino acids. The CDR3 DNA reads TGCGCCAGCAGCCAAGATTTTGCAGAAAAGTTGAACACTGAAGCTTTCTTT. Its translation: CASSQDFAEKLNTEAFF.

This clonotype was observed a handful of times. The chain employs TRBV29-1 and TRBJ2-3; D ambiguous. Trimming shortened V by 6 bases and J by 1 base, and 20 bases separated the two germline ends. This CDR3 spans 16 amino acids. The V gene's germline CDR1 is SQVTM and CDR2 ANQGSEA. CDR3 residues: CSVGKIGNIGTDTQYF. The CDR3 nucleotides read TGCAGCGTGGGCAAAATAGGGAATATAGGCACAGATACGCAGTATTTT.

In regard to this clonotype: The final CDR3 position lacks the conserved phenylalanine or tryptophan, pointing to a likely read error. The CDR3: CASSQDTFPSTEAFI. DNA of the CDR3: TGTGCCAGCAGTCAAGACACATTCCCTAGCACTGAAGCTTTCATT. V usage is TRBV7-6 and J usage is TRBJ1-1; D not certain. The CDR3 has 15 amino acids. The germline V gene has CDR1 SGHVS and CDR2 FNYEAQ. With 6 bases removed from V and 4 bases from J, the gap between germline ends came to 18 bases.

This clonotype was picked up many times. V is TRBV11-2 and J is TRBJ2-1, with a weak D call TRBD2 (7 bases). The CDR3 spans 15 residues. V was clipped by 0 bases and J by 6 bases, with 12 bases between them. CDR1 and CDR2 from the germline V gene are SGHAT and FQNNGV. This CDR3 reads CASSLEGGEVNEQFF. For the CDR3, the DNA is TGTGCCAGCAGCTTAGAAGGGGGGGAGGTCAATGAGCAGTTCTTC.

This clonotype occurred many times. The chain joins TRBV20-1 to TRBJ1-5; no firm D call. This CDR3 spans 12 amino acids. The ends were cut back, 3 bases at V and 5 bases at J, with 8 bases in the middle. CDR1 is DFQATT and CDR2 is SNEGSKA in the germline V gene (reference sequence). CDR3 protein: CSASAMDQPQHF. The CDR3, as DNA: TGCAGTGCTAGTGCTATGGATCAGCCCCAGCATTTT.

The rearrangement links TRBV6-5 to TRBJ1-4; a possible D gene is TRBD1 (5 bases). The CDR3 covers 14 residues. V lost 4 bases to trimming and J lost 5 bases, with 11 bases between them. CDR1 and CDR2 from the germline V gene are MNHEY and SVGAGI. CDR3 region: CASSSRQLNEKLFF. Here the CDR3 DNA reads TGTGCCAGCAGTTCTCGACAGCTGAATGAAAAACTGTTTTTT.

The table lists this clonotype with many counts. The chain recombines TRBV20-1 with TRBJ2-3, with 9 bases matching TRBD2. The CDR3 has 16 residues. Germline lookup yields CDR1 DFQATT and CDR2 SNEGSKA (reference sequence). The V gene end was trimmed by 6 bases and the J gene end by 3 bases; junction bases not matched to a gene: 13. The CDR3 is CSAQGGSGRLTDTQYF. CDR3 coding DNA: TGCAGTGCCCAGGGAGGTAGCGGGAGATTGACAGATACGCAGTATTTT.